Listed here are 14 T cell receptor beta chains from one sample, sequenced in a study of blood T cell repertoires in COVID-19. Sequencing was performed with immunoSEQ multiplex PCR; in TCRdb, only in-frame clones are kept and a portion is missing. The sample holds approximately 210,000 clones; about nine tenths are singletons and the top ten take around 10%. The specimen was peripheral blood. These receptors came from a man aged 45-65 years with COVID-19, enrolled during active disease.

The CDR3 bases are TGTGCCAGTGTAAGGACAGGGGGGCTGGGTACTGAAGCTTTCTTT. Its translation: CASVRTGGLGTEAFF. This chain connects TRBV6-6 to TRBJ1-1, with 10 bases aligning to TRBD1. CDR1 MNHNY and CDR2 SVGAGI come from the germline V gene (reference sequence). The CDR3 consists of 15 residues. The trim removed 9 bases at V and 5 bases at J, leaving 12 bases unmatched.

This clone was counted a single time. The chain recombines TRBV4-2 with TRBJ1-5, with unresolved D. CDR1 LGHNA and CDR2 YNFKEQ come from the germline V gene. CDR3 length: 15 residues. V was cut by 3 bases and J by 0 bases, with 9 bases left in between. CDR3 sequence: CASSHREDSNQPQHF. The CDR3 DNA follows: TGTGCCAGCAGCCACCGAGAGGATAGCAATCAGCCCCAGCATTTT.

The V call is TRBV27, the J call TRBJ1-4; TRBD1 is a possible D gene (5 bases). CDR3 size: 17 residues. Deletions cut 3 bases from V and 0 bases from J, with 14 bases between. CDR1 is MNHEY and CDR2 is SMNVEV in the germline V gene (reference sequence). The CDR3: CASSLGGGHTTNEKLFF. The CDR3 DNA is TGTGCCAGCAGTTTGGGGGGTGGGCACACAACTAATGAAAAACTGTTTTTT.

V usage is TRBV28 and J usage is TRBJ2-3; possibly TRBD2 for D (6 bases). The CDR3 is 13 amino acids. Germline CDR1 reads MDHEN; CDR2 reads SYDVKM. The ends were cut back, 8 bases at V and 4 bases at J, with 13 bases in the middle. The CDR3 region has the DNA TGTGCCAGCGGAGGGGACGGCTCAGATACGCAGTATTTT. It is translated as CASGGDGSDTQYF.

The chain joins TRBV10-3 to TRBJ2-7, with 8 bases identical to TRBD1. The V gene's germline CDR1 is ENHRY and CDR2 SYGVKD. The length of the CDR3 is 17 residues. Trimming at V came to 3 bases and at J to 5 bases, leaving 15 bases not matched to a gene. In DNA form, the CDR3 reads TGTGCCATCAGTGATATTACGAAGGGACAGGCTTTCAACGAGCAGTACTTC. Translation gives CAISDITKGQAFNEQYF.

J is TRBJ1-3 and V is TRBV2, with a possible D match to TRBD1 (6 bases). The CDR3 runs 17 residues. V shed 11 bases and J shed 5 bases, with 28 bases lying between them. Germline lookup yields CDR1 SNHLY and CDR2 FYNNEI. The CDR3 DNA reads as TGTGCCTCCCGAGGGGGGGAGGGAACTGTCGGGAGAAACACCATATATTTT. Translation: CASRGGEGTVGRNTIYF.

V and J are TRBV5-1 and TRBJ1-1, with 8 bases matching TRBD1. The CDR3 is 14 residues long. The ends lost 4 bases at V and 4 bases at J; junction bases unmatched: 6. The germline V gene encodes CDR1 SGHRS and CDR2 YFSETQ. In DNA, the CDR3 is TGCGCCAGCAGCGGAAGGACAGGGCGCACTGAAGCTTTCTTT. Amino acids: CASSGRTGRTEAFF.

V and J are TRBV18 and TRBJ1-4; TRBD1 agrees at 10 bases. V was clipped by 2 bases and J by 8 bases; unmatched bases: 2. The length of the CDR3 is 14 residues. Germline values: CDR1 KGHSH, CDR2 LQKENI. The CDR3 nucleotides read TGTGCCAGCTCACCAGGACAGGGGGTAGAAAAACTGTTTTTT. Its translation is CASSPGQGVEKLFF.

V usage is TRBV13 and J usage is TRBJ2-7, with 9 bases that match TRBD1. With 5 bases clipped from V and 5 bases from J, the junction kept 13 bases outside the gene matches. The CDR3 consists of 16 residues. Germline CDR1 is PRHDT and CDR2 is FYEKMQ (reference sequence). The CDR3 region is CASSQFIGTGSDEQYF. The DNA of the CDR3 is TGTGCCAGCAGCCAGTTTATTGGGACAGGGTCGGACGAGCAGTACTTC.

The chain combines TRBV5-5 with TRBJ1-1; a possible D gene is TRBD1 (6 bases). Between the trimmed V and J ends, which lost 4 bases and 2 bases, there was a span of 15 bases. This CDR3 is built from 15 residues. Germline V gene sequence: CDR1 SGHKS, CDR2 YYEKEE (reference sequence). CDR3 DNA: TGTGCCAGCAGCCCTGACACAGGGTTAAACACTGAAGCTTTCTTT. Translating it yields CASSPDTGLNTEAFF.

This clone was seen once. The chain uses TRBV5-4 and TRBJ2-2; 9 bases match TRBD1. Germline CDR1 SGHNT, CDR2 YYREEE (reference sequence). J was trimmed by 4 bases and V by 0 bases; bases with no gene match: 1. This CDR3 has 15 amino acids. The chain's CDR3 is CASSLVTGGTGELFF. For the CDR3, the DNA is TGTGCCAGCAGCTTGGTGACAGGGGGCACCGGGGAGCTGTTTTTT.

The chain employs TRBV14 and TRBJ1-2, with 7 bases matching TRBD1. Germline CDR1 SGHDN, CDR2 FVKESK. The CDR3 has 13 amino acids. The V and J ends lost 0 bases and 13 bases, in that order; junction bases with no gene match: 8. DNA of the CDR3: TGTGCCAGCAGCCAAGATCGCCGGGACAGCCGCACCTTC. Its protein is CASSQDRRDSRTF.

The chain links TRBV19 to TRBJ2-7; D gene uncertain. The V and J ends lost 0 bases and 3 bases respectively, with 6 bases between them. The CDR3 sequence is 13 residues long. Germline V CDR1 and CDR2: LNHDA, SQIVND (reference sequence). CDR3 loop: CASSIEPSYEQYF. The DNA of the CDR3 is TGTGCCAGTAGTATAGAGCCTAGCTACGAGCAGTACTTC.

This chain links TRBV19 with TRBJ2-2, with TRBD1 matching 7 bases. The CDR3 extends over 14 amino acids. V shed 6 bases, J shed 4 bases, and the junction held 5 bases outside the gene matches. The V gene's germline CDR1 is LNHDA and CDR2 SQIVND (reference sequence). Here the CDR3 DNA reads TGTGCCAGTAGGGTAGGGGGCTTCACCGGGGAGCTGTTTTTT. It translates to CASRVGGFTGELFF. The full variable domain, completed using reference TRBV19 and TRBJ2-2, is DGGITQSPKYLFRKEGQNVTLSCEQNLNHDAMYWYRQDPGQGLRLIYYSQIVNDFQKGDIAEGYSVSREKKESFPLTVTSAQKNPTAFYLCASRVGGFTGELFFGEGSRLTVL.